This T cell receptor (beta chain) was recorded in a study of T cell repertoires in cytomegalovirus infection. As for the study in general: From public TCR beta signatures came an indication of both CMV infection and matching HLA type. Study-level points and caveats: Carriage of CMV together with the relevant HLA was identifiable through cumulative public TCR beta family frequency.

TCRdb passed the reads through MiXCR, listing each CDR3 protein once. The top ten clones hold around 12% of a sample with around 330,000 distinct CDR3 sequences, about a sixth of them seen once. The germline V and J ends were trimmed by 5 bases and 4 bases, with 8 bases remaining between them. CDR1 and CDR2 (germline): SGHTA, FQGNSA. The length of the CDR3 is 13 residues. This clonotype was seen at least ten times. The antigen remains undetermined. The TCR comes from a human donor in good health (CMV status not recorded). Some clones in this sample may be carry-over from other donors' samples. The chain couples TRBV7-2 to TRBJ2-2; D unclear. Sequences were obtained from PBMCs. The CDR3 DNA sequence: TGTGCCAGCAGCGGTCTAATCACCGGGGAGCTGTTTTTT. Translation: CASSGLITGELFF.